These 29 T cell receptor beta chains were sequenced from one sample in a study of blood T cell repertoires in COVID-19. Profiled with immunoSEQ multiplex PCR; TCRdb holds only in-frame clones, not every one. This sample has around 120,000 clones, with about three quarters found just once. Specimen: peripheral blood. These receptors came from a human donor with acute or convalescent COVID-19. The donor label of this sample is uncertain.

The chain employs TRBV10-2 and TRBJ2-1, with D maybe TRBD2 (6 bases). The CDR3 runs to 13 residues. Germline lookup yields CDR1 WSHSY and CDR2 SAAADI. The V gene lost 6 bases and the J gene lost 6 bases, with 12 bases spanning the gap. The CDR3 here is CASRGGVGNEQFF. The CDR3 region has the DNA TGCGCCAGCAGGGGCGGGGTGGGCAATGAGCAGTTCTTC.

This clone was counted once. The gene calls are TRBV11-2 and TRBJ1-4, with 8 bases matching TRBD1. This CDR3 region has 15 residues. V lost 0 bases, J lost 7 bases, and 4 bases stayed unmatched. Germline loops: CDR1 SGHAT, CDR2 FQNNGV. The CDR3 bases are TGTGCCAGCAGCTTAGACAGGGGGCGGAGTGAAAAACTGTTTTTT. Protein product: CASSLDRGRSEKLFF.

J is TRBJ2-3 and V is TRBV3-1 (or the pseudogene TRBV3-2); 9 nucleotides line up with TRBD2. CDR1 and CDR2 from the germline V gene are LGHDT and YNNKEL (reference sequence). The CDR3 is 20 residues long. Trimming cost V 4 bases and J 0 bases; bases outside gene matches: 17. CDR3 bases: TGTGCCAGCAGCCGCCGCTGGGAAGCGGGGGGCTTAACTAGCACAGATACGCAGTATTTT. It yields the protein CASSRRWEAGGLTSTDTQYF.

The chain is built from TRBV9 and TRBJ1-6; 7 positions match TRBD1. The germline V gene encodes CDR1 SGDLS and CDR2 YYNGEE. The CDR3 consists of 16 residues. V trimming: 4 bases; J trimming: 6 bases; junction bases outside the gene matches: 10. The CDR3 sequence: CASSSLPGQSNSPLHF. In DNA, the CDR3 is TGTGCCAGCAGCTCACTACCGGGACAGAGTAATTCACCCCTCCACTTT.

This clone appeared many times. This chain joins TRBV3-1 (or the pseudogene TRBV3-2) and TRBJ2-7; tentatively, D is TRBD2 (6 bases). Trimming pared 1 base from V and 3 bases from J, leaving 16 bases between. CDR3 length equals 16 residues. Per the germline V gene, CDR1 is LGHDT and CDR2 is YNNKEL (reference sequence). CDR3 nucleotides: TGTGCCAGCAGCCAAGGGAGGGCCTCGGATGGCTACGAGCAGTACTTC. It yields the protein CASSQGRASDGYEQYF.

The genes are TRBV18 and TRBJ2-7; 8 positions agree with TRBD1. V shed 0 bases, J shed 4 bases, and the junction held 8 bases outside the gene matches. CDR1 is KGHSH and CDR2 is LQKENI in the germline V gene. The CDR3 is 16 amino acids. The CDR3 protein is CASSPPNDRGRYEQYF. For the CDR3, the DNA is TGTGCCAGCTCACCACCGAATGACAGGGGAAGATACGAGCAGTACTTC.

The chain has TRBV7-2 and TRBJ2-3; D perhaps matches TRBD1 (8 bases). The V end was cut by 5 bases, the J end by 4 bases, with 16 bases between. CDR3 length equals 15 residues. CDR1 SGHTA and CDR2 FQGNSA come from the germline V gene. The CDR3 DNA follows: TGTGCCAGCAGCAACAGGGGGGGTCGCGCAGATACGCAGTATTTT. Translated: CASSNRGGRADTQYF.

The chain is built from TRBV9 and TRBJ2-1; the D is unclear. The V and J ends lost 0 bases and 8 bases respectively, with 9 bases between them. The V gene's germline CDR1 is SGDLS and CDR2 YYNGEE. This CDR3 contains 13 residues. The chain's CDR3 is CASSVDQKYEQFF. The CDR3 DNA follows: TGTGCCAGCAGCGTAGACCAGAAGTATGAGCAGTTCTTC.

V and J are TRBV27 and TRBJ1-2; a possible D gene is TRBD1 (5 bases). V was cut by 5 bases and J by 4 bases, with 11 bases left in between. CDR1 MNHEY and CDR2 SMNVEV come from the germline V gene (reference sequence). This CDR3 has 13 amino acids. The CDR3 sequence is CASSLTVAYGYTF. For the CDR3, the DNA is TGTGCCAGCAGTCTGACAGTCGCCTATGGCTACACCTTC.

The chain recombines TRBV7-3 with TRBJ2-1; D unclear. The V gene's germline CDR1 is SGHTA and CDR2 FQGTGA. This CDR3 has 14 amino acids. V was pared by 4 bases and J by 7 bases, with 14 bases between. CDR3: CASSSRSVGNEQFF. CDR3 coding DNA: TGTGCCAGCAGCTCCCGTTCGGTCGGGAATGAGCAGTTCTTC.

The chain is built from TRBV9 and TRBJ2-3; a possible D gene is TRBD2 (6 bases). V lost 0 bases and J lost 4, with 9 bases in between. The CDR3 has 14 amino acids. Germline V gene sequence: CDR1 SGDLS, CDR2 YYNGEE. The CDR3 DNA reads TGTGCCAGCAGCGTAGGGGGGGTATCAGATACGCAGTATTTT. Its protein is CASSVGGVSDTQYF.

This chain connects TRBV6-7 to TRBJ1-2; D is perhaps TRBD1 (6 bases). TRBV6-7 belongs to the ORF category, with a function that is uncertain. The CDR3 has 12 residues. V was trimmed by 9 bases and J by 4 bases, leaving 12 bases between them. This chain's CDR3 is CARPGGAYGYTF. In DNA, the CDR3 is TGTGCCAGACCTGGGGGGGCCTATGGCTACACCTTC.

The CDR3 bases are TGCGCCAGCAGCCAAGCGACCGCCGACAGGGTTAGCACAGATACGCAGTATTTT. Its protein product is CASSQATADRVSTDTQYF. This chain links TRBV4-1 with TRBJ2-3, with TRBD1 matching 7 bases. The ends lost 1 base at V and 0 bases at J; junction bases unmatched: 10. This CDR3 contains 18 residues. Germline values: CDR1 MGHRA, CDR2 YSYEKL.

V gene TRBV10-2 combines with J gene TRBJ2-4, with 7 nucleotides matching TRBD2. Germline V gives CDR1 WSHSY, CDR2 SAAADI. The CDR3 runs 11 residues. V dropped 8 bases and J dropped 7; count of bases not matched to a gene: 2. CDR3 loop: CASGEGNIQYF. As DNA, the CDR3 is TGCGCCAGCGGGGAGGGGAACATTCAGTACTTC.

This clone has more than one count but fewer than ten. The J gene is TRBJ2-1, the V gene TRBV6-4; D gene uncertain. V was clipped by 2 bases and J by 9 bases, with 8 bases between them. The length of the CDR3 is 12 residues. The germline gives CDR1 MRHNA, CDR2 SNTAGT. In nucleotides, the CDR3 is TGTGCCAGCAGTGACCATTCGGGTGAGCAGTTCTTC. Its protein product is CASSDHSGEQFF.

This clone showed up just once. Written as DNA, the CDR3 is TGTGCCAGCTCACCACCGATCAGGGTTGGTGAGCAGTTCTTC. Translated, it gives CASSPPIRVGEQFF. The V and J genes are TRBV18 and TRBJ2-1, with a weak D call TRBD1 (5 bases). CDR3 size: 14 residues. Germline-derived CDR1 and CDR2 are KGHSH and LQKENI. The germline V and J ends were trimmed by 0 bases and 9 bases, with 12 bases remaining between them.

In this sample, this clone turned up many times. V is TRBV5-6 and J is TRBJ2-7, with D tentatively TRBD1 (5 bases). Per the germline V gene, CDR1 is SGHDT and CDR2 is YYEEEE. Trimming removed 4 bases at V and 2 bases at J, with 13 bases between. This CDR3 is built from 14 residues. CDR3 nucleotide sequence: TGTGCCAGCAGCGCTACAGGTATAACCTACGAGCAGTACGTC. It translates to CASSATGITYEQYV.

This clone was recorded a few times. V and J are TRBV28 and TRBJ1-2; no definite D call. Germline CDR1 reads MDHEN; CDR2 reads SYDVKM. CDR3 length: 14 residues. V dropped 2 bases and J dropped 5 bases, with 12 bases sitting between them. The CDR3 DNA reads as TGTGCCAGCAGTTTAGGATTAAGGACTTATGGCTACACCTTC. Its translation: CASSLGLRTYGYTF.

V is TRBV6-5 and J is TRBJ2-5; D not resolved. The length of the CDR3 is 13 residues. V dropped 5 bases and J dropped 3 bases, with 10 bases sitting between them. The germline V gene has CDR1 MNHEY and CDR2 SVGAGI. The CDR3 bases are TGTGCCAGCAGTAAACGGAGTGAAGAGACCCAGTACTTC. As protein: CASSKRSEETQYF.

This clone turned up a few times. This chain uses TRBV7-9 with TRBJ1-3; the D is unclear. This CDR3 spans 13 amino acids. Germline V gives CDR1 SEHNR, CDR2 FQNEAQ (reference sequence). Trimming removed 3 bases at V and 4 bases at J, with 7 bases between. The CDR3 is CASSFSGGNTIYF. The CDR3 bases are TGTGCCAGCAGCTTCTCGGGAGGAAACACCATATATTTT.

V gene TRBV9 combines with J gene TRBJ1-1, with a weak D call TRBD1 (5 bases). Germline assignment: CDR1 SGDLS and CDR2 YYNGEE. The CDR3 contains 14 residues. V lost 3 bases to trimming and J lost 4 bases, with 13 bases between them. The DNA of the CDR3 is TGTGCCAGCAGCGCAAACAGGCGGGGCACTGAAGCTTTCTTT. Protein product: CASSANRRGTEAFF.

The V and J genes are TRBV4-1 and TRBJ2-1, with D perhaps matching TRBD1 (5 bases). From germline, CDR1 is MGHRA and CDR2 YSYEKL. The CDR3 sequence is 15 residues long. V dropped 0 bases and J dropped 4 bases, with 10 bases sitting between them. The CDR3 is CASSQDTTGYNEQFF. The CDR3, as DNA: TGCGCCAGCAGCCAAGATACCACAGGTTACAATGAGCAGTTCTTC.

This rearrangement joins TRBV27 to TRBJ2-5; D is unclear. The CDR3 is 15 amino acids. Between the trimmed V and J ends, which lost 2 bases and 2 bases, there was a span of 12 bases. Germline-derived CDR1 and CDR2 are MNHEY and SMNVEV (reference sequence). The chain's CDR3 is CASSLSVAVQETQYF. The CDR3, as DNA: TGTGCCAGCAGTTTAAGTGTGGCGGTTCAAGAGACCCAGTACTTC.

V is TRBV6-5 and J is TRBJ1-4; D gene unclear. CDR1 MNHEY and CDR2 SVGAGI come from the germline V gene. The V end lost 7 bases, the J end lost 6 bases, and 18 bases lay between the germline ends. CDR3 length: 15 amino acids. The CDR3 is CASNRAGKKDEKLFF. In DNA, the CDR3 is TGTGCCAGCAACCGGGCCGGGAAAAAAGATGAAAAACTGTTTTTT.

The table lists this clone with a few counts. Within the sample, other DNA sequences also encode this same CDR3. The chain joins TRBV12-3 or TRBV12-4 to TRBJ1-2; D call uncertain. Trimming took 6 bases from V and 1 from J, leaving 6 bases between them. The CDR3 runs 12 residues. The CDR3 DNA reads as TGTGCCAGCAGCTCACTTAACTATGGCTACACCTTC. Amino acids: CASSSLNYGYTF.

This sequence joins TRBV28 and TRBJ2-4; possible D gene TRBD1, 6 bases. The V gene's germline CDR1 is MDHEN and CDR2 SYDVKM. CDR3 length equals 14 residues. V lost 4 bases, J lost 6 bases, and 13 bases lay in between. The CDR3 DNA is TGTGCCAGCAGTTCAGGGGAATTGAGAAACATTCAGTACTTC. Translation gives CASSSGELRNIQYF. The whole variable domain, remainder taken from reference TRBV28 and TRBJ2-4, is DVKVTQSSRYLVKRTGEKVFLECVQDMDHENMFWYRQDPGLGLRLIYFSYDVKMKEKGDIPEGYSVSREKKERFSLILESASTNQTSMYLCASSSGELRNIQYFGAGTRLSVL.

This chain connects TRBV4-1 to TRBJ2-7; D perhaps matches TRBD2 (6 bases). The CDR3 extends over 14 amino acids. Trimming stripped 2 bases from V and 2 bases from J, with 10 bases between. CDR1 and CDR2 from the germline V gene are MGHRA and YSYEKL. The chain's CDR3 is CASSQNWGAYEQYV. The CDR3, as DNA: TGCGCCAGCAGCCAAAACTGGGGGGCCTACGAGCAGTACGTC.

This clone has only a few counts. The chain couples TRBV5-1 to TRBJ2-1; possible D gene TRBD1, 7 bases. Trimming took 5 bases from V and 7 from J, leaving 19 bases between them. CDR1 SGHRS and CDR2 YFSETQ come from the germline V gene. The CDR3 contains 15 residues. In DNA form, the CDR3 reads TGCGCCAGCAGTTATGGAGGGGGCGCTTGGAATGAGCAGTTCTTC. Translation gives CASSYGGGAWNEQFF.

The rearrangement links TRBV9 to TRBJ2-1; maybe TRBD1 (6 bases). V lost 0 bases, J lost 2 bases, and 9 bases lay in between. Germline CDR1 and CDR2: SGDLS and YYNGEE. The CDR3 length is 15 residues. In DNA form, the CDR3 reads TGTGCCAGCAGCGTAGAGGGGGTCGCCTACAATGAGCAGTTCTTC. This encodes CASSVEGVAYNEQFF.